Below are 2 T cell receptor beta chains sequenced from a single sample in a study of shared clonotypes between healthy human individuals. Terminally differentiated effector memory CD45RA+ cells were excluded by CCR7 positive selection of CD45RO-negative cells. Profiled with immunoSEQ multiplex PCR; TCRdb holds only in-frame clones, not every one. Among approximately 1.9 million clones listed, 85% to 95% were seen once. The specimen was naive CD8+ T cells from PBMCs. These receptors were obtained from a man younger than 35 in good health. Some clones in this sample may be carry-over from other donors' samples.

This sequence joins TRBV4-1 and TRBJ1-5; no reliable D call. Germline-derived CDR1 and CDR2 are MGHRA and YSYEKL. V gave up 5 bases and J gave up 0 bases, with 11 bases separating them. This CDR3 is built from 15 residues. As DNA, the CDR3 is TGCGCCAGCAGCTCTCGGGCCCTTAGCAATCAGCCCCAGCATTTT. As protein: CASSSRALSNQPQHF.

This chain uses TRBV9 with TRBJ2-5; D not certain. CDR1 SGDLS and CDR2 YYNGEE come from the germline V gene. V lost 4 bases, J lost 7 bases, and 17 bases lay in between. The CDR3 consists of 14 residues. Here the CDR3 DNA reads TGTGCCAGCAGCCCCTTGTCGAGTTCCGGGACCCAGTACTTC. Translation: CASSPLSSSGTQYF.